This TCR beta chain was recorded in a study of neoadjuvant nivolumab and ipilimumab in lung cancer. The study, taken as a whole, reports: TCR sequencing covered a small number of samples.

About this clone itself: Its antigen is currently unknown.

The CDR3 loop spans 15 amino acids. V lost 3 bases to trimming and J lost 1 base, with 13 bases between them. Germline-derived CDR1 and CDR2 are SGHNT and YENEEA. Clones were sequenced by immunoSEQ multiplex PCR, and TCRdb holds only the in-frame ones, with some missing. The table has fewer than 40,000 clones, 89% seen once. The sample was peripheral blood, taken before neoadjuvant nivolumab, alone or with ipilimumab. This sequence was found in an adult with non-small cell lung cancer. The chain employs TRBV11-3 and TRBJ2-7; D might be TRBD1 (6 bases). The CDR3 DNA reads as TGTGCCAGCAGCTTCCAGACAGGACCGTCCTACGAGCAGTACTTC. It yields the protein CASSFQTGPSYEQYF.